Each of the 25 T cell receptor beta chains below was sequenced from the same sample in a study of T-cell memory formation after mild COVID-19. TCRdb re-called the 5' RACE reads through MiXCR, storing one row per CDR3 protein. Of approximately 350,000 distinct CDR3 sequences in the sample, over 25% were seen once. Sequencing was performed on PBMCs or a T cell subset sorted from them (not recorded which). All receptors derive from an adult woman who had mild COVID-19 (a few samples of this study predate the infection). Cell type and time point are not known.

This clonotype was counted only a few times. DNA for the CDR3: TGTGCCAGTAGTATGCAGGGATTGCACACTGAAGCTTTCTTT. Encoded protein: CASSMQGLHTEAFF. The chain recombines TRBV19 with TRBJ1-1; weak D call: TRBD1 (5 bases). V lost 3 bases and J lost 3, with 11 bases in between. Per germline, CDR1 LNHDA and CDR2 SQIVND (reference sequence). This CDR3 region has 14 residues.

V is TRBV24-1 and J is TRBJ2-3, with TRBD1 matching over 7 bases. This CDR3 is 17 amino acids long. With V trimmed by 4 bases and J by 0 bases, 9 bases remained unmatched. Looked up from germline, CDR1 is KGHDR and CDR2 is SFDVKD. CDR3 DNA: TGTGCCACCAGTGACCGGACAGGTACCTTTAGCACAGATACGCAGTATTTT. Protein: CATSDRTGTFSTDTQYF.

CDR3: CASSPGSETQYF. The DNA for the CDR3 is TGTGCCAGCTCACCGGGGTCGGAGACCCAGTACTTC. The chain is built from TRBV18 and TRBJ2-5; D not certain. The CDR3 extends over 12 amino acids. Looked up from germline, CDR1 is KGHSH and CDR2 is LQKENI. Trimming removed 3 bases at V and 5 bases at J, with 7 bases between.

This chain links TRBV20-1 with TRBJ2-3, with 8 bases fitting TRBD2. The CDR3 extends over 16 amino acids. The ends lost 0 bases at V and 2 bases at J; junction bases unmatched: 7. The V gene's germline CDR1 is DFQATT and CDR2 SNEGSKA (reference sequence). CDR3 DNA sequence: TGCAGTGCTAGAGACCCTAGCGGGCCAAACACAGATACGCAGTATTTT. The encoded protein is CSARDPSGPNTDTQYF.

This clonotype was counted only a few times. CDR3 residues: CASSLGPGGGTDTQYF. Written as DNA, the CDR3 is TGTGCCAGCAGTTTAGGTCCGGGGGGGGGCACAGATACGCAGTATTTT. The chain couples TRBV27 to TRBJ2-3; 8 bases match TRBD2. V was pared by 2 bases and J by 1 base, with 5 bases of the junction left unmatched. This CDR3 contains 16 residues. Germline V lookup: CDR1 MNHEY, CDR2 SMNVEV (reference sequence).

The J gene is TRBJ2-7, the V gene TRBV4-1; 7 bases match TRBD2. Unmatched junction bases numbered 9, after V lost 3 bases and J lost 4 bases. This CDR3 is 15 amino acids long. The germline V gene encodes CDR1 MGHRA and CDR2 YSYEKL. This chain's CDR3 is CASSQAAGGGYEQYF. The CDR3 DNA follows: TGCGCCAGCAGCCAGGCCGCTGGCGGGGGTTACGAGCAGTACTTC.

This clonotype was seen more than once but under ten times. The chain links TRBV30 to TRBJ1-4, with D perhaps matching TRBD1 (6 bases). V was cut by 7 bases and J by 6 bases, with 18 bases left in between. This CDR3 is 14 amino acids long. Germline values: CDR1 GTSNPN, CDR2 SVGIG (reference sequence). The CDR3 coding sequence is TGTGCCTATTCCCGGGGGGCGCTAGATGAAAAACTGTTTTTT. Its translation: CAYSRGALDEKLFF.

V is TRBV4-1 and J is TRBJ1-1; D is ambiguous. This CDR3 contains 13 residues. Germline V lookup: CDR1 MGHRA, CDR2 YSYEKL. Deletions cut 5 bases from V and 1 base from J, with 8 bases between. The CDR3 loop is CASSVRQNTEAFF. The CDR3 nucleotides read TGCGCCAGCAGCGTAAGACAGAACACTGAAGCTTTCTTT.

This clonotype was found a few times. In DNA, the CDR3 is TGCGCCAGCAGCTTGGACCCCTCCTATGGCTACACCTTC. It yields the protein CASSLDPSYGYTF. The V and J genes are TRBV5-1 and TRBJ1-2, with no clear D. Germline CDR1 SGHRS, CDR2 YFSETQ. The CDR3 runs to 13 residues. V lost 0 bases to trimming and J lost 4 bases, with 7 bases between them.

This clonotype was found a few times. The chain links TRBV4-1 to TRBJ1-1, with D perhaps matching TRBD1 (6 bases). V was pared by 1 base and J by 3 bases, with 9 bases between. This CDR3 is 14 amino acids long. Germline CDR1 reads MGHRA; CDR2 reads YSYEKL. CDR3: CASSQVGGYTEAFF. In DNA form, the CDR3 reads TGCGCCAGCAGCCAAGTCGGGGGCTACACTGAAGCTTTCTTT.

The chain has TRBV3-1 and TRBJ1-2, with 7 bases fitting TRBD1. Trimming cost V 6 bases and J 7 bases; bases outside gene matches: 8. Germline-derived CDR1 and CDR2 are LGHDT and YNNKEL (reference sequence). This CDR3 is built from 13 residues. The CDR3 DNA is TGTGCCAGCAGTCAGACAGGGTTGGGTGGCTACACCTTC. Translating gives CASSQTGLGGYTF.

The J gene is TRBJ2-3, the V gene TRBV5-1; D gene uncertain. V was pared by 2 bases and J by 1 base, with 8 bases between. The CDR3 length is 14 residues. In germline, CDR1 is SGHRS, CDR2 YFSETQ. The CDR3 sequence: CASSFRAGTDTQYF. CDR3 nucleotide sequence: TGCGCCAGCAGCTTTCGTGCAGGCACAGATACGCAGTATTTT.

The rearrangement joins TRBV7-9 to TRBJ2-5, with D perhaps assigned TRBD1 or TRBD2 (5 bases each). V lost 4 bases to trimming and J lost 5 bases, with 11 bases between them. From germline, CDR1 is SEHNR and CDR2 FQNEAQ (reference sequence). CDR3 length: 13 amino acids. This CDR3 reads CASSWDPAETQYF. The CDR3 nucleotides read TGTGCCAGCAGCTGGGACCCAGCGGAGACCCAGTACTTC.

The chain joins TRBV27 to TRBJ2-1, with 10 bases matching TRBD1. The CDR3 has 15 amino acids. Trimming at V came to 6 bases and at J to 5 bases, leaving 7 bases not matched to a gene. Germline CDR1 reads MNHEY; CDR2 reads SMNVEV (reference sequence). Here the CDR3 reads CASRLPGQGHNEQFF. The CDR3 DNA follows: TGTGCCAGCAGGTTGCCGGGACAGGGGCACAATGAGCAGTTCTTC.

This clonotype was recorded at least ten times. V gene TRBV20-1 combines with J gene TRBJ2-1; TRBD2 aligns across 12 bases. J lost 4 bases, V lost 0 bases, and 10 bases had no gene match. The CDR3 is 18 amino acids. Germline V gene sequence: CDR1 DFQATT, CDR2 SNEGSKA (reference sequence). In nucleotides, the CDR3 is TGCAGTGCTAGAGATAGCTCTAGCGGGAGGGCCGGATACAATGAGCAGTTCTTC. Its translation is CSARDSSSGRAGYNEQFF.

V and J are TRBV5-1 and TRBJ2-7; D uncertain. This CDR3 region has 13 residues. Germline V gene sequence: CDR1 SGHRS, CDR2 YFSETQ. Trimming took off 7 bases at V and 0 bases at J, with 11 bases between the two ends. CDR3 amino acids: CASHPVSSYEQYF. In nucleotides, the CDR3 is TGCGCCAGCCACCCCGTAAGCTCCTACGAGCAGTACTTC.

There are a few counts of this clonotype. This sequence joins TRBV27 and TRBJ2-7, with no clear D. Germline assignment: CDR1 MNHEY and CDR2 SMNVEV (reference sequence). This CDR3 has 17 amino acids. Trimming removed 2 bases from V and 2 bases from J, with 19 bases in between. The CDR3 DNA is TGTGCCAGCAGTTTAAGTGGTAATAGCCGATATGCCTACGAGCAGTACTTC. Its protein product is CASSLSGNSRYAYEQYF.

This clonotype was detected only a few times. V gene TRBV5-6 combines with J gene TRBJ2-1, with 8 bases identical to TRBD2. The CDR3 spans 15 residues. J was trimmed by 10 bases and V by 4 bases; bases with no gene match: 13. CDR1 is SGHDT, CDR2 YYEEEE, per germline. The DNA for the CDR3 is TGTGCCAGCAGCCTGGTTTTAGCGGGAACTGGCGAGCAGTTCTTC. Encoded protein: CASSLVLAGTGEQFF.

This clonotype has more than one count but fewer than ten. CDR3 sequence: CASSLTALGEQYF. In DNA form, the CDR3 reads TGTGCCAGCAGCTTAACCGCCTTGGGCGAGCAGTACTTC. This chain joins TRBV7-3 and TRBJ2-7, with D unclear. Germline-derived CDR1 and CDR2 are SGHTA and FQGTGA. V was trimmed by 0 bases and J by 6 bases, leaving 9 bases between them. The CDR3 consists of 13 residues.

This clonotype showed up just a few times. The chain has TRBV7-2 and TRBJ2-7, with 12 bases aligning to TRBD2. There are 18 residues in the CDR3. Germline trimming cut 5 bases from V and 5 bases from J; bases unmatched to any gene: 16. Looked up from germline, CDR1 is SGHTA and CDR2 is FQGNSA. This chain's CDR3 is CASSPLRLAGGVPHEQYF. The CDR3 DNA follows: TGTGCCAGCAGCCCCCTTCGGCTAGCGGGAGGGGTGCCCCACGAGCAGTACTTC.

Only a few counts were recorded for this clonotype. The rearrangement joins TRBV29-1 to TRBJ2-2; TRBD1 agrees at 10 bases. Germline V CDR1 and CDR2: SQVTM, ANQGSEA. Trimming cost V 1 base and J 6 bases; bases outside gene matches: 5. This CDR3 has 15 residues. This chain's CDR3 is CSVEAGTGAPGELFF. CDR3 DNA: TGCAGCGTTGAAGCCGGGACAGGGGCCCCCGGGGAGCTGTTTTTT.

This clonotype came up a few times. V usage is TRBV6-2 or TRBV6-3 and J usage is TRBJ1-1; D unclear. The germline V and J ends were trimmed by 2 bases and 3 bases, with 10 bases remaining between them. The CDR3 loop spans 14 amino acids. Germline CDR1 reads MNHEY; CDR2 reads SVGEGT. The CDR3, as DNA: TGTGCCAGCAGTTACGGTGGCGGAGACACTGAAGCTTTCTTT. It encodes CASSYGGGDTEAFF.

This clonotype was recorded a few times. The rearrangement uses TRBV24-1 and TRBJ2-1, with D possibly TRBD1 on 6 matching bases. The CDR3 spans 13 residues. Germline-derived CDR1 and CDR2 are KGHDR and SFDVKD. Between the trimmed V and J ends, which lost 2 bases and 8 bases, there was a span of 9 bases. CDR3 nucleotide sequence: TGTGCCACCAGTGATTATCAGGGGCATGAGCAGTTCTTC. Protein: CATSDYQGHEQFF.

This sequence joins TRBV7-6 and TRBJ2-7, with a possible D match to TRBD1 (6 bases). The CDR3 totals 15 residues. Per germline, CDR1 SGHVS and CDR2 FNYEAQ. V was pared by 1 base and J by 3 bases, with 13 bases between. This CDR3 is CASSLGSGAVYEQYF. In nucleotides, the CDR3 is TGTGCCAGCAGCTTAGGATCAGGGGCCGTCTACGAGCAGTACTTC.

The rearrangement joins TRBV5-8 to TRBJ1-2, with D unresolved. The germline gives CDR1 SGHTS, CDR2 YDEGEE. V dropped 4 bases and J dropped 8 bases, with 21 bases sitting between them. This CDR3 region has 15 residues. The CDR3 region is CASSAHNPGILGYTF. The CDR3, as DNA: TGTGCCAGCAGCGCTCATAATCCGGGAATTCTCGGCTACACCTTC.